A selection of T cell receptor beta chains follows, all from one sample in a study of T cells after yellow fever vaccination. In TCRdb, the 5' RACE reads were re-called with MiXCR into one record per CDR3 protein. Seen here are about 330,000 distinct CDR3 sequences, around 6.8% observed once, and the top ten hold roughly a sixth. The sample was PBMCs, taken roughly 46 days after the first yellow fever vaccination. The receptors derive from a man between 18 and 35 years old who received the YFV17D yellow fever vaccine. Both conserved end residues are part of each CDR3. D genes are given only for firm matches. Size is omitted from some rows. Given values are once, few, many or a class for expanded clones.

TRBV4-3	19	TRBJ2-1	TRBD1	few	CASSRPIPHRGRWYNEQFF	TGCGCCAGCAGCCGCCCAATCCCTCACAGGGGGCGATGGTACAATGAGCAGTTCTTC
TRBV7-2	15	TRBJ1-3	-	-	CASSRDTGGGNTIYF	TGTGCCAGCAGCAGGGACACCGGAGGTGGAAACACCATATATTTT
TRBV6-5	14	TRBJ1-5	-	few	CASSYRQFNQPQHF	TGTGCCAGCAGTTACAGGCAGTTCAATCAGCCCCAGCATTTT
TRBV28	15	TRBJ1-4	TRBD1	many	CASRGHGTANEKLFF	TGTGCCAGCAGGGGCCACGGGACAGCGAATGAAAAACTGTTTTTT
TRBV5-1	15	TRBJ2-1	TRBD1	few	CASSDRTGTKNEQFF	TGCGCCAGCAGCGATCGGACAGGGACCAAGAATGAGCAGTTCTTC
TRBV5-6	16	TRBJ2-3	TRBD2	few	CASSRPGLAATDTQYF	TGTGCCAGCAGCCGACCGGGACTAGCGGCCACAGATACGCAGTATTTT
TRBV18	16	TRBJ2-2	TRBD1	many	CASKSWDSQNTGELFF	TGTGCCAGCAAAAGTTGGGACAGCCAAAACACCGGGGAGCTGTTTTTT
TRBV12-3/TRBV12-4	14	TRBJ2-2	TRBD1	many	CASSSGQGAGELFF	TGTGCCAGCAGTTCCGGACAGGGCGCGGGGGAGCTGTTTTTT
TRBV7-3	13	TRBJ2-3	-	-	CASSEDYTDTQYF	TGTGCCAGCAGCGAAGACTACACAGATACGCAGTATTTT
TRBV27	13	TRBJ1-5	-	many	CASSSYSNQPQHF	TGTGCCAGCAGTTCTTATAGCAATCAGCCCCAGCATTTT
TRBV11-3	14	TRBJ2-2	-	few	CASSRRSGSGELFF	TGTGCCAGCAGTAGACGTTCGGGATCCGGGGAGCTGTTTTTT
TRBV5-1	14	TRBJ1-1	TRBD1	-	CASSYDRGRTEAFF	TGCGCCAGCAGCTATGACAGGGGGCGCACTGAAGCTTTCTTT
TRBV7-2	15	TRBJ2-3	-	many	CASSLAGPSTDTQYF	TGTGCCAGCAGCTTGGCGGGGCCTAGCACAGATACGCAGTATTTT
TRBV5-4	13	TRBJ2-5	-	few	CASSPREQETQYF	TGTGCCAGCAGCCCGCGTGAGCAAGAGACCCAGTACTTC
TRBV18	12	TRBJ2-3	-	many	CASSWDTNTQYF	TGTGCCAGCTCTTGGGACACAAATACGCAGTATTTT
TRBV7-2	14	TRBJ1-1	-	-	CASSLVPVSTEAFF	TGTGCCAGCAGCTTAGTCCCAGTTTCCACTGAAGCTTTCTTT
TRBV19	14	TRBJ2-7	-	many	CASSSGTTSYEQYF	TGTGCCAGTAGTTCGGGCACGACCTCCTACGAGCAGTACTTC
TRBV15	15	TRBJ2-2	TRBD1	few	CATSSGTANTGELFF	TGTGCCACCAGCAGCGGGACAGCGAACACCGGGGAGCTGTTTTTT
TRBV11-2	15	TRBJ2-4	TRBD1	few	CASSLGGQGRDIQYF	TGTGCCAGCAGCTTAGGGGGACAGGGGAGGGACATTCAGTACTTC
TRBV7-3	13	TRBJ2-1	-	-	CASSLRYNNEQFF	TGTGCCAGCAGCTTAAGATACAATAATGAGCAGTTCTTC
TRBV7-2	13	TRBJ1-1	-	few	CASSSQSGGEAFF	TGTGCCAGCAGCTCACAGAGCGGGGGTGAAGCTTTCTTT
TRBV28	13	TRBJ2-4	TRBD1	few	CASSLKGQGTGYF	TGTGCCAGCAGTTTAAAGGGACAGGGGACTGGTTACTTC
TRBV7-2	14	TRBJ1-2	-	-	CASSQPGYDYGYTF	TGTGCCAGCAGCCAACCTGGTTATGACTATGGCTACACCTTC
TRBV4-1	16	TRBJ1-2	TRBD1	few	CASSQFAGGAGKGYTF	TGCGCCAGCAGCCAATTCGCAGGGGGCGCGGGAAAAGGCTACACCTTC
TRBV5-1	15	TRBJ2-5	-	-	CASTPGRQYQETQYF	TGCGCCAGCACCCCGGGACGGCAGTACCAAGAGACCCAGTACTTC
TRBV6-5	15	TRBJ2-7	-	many	CASSYSGGDSYEQYF	TGTGCCAGCAGTTACTCAGGCGGAGATTCCTACGAGCAGTACTTC
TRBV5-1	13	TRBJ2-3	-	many	CASSLVATDTQYF	TGCGCCAGCAGCTTAGTCGCCACAGATACGCAGTATTTT
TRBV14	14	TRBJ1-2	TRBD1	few	CASRGVGTDTGYTF	TGTGCCAGCAGAGGAGTCGGGACAGATACTGGCTACACCTTC
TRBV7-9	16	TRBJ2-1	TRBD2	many	CASSLWLAGFYNEQFF	TGTGCCAGCAGCTTATGGCTAGCGGGGTTCTACAATGAGCAGTTCTTC
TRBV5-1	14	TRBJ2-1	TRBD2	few	CASFRAGGYNEQFF	TGCGCCAGCTTCAGGGCGGGGGGCTACAATGAGCAGTTCTTC
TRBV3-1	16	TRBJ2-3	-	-	CASSYQALGAGDTQYF	TGTGCCAGCAGCTACCAGGCGCTGGGGGCGGGAGATACGCAGTATTTT
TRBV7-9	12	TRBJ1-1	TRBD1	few	CASSIDRAEAFF	TGTGCCAGCAGCATTGACAGGGCTGAAGCTTTCTTT
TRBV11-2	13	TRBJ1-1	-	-	CASSFSPGAEAFF	TGTGCCAGCAGCTTTTCCCCGGGTGCTGAAGCTTTCTTT
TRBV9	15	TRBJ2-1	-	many	CASSSEGGGVNEQFF	TGTGCCAGCAGCTCAGAGGGTGGTGGGGTGAATGAGCAGTTCTTC
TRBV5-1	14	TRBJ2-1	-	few	CASRVAEGYNEQFF	TGCGCCAGCAGGGTCGCAGAGGGTTACAATGAGCAGTTCTTC
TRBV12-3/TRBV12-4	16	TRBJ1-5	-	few	CASSSSGEYSNQPQHF	TGTGCCAGCAGTTCCAGTGGGGAGTATAGCAATCAGCCCCAGCATTTT
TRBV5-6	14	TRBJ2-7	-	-	CASNPAGQIYEQYF	TGTGCCAGCAACCCCGCGGGACAAATCTACGAGCAGTACTTC
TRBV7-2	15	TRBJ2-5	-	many	CASSPELRGWETQYF	TGTGCCAGCAGCCCCGAGTTGAGGGGATGGGAGACCCAGTACTTC